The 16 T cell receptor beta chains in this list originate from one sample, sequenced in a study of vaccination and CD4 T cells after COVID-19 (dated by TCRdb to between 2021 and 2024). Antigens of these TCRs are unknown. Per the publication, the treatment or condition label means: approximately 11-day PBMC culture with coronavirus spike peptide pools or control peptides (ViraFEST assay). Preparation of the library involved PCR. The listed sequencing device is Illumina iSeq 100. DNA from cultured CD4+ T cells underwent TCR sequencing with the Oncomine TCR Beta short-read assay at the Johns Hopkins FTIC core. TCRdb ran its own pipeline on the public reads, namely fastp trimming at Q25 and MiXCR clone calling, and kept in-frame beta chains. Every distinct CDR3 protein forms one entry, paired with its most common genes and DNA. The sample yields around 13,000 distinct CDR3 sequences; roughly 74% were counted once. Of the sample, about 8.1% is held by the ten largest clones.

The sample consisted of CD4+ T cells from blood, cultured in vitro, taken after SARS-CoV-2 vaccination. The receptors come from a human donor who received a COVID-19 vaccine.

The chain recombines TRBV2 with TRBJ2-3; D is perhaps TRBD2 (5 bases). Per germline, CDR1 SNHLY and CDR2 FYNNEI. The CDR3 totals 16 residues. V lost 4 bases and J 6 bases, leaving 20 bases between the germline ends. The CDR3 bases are TGTGCCAGCAGTGCCGGAAGCGGCGAGCTTGTGGATACGCAGTATTTT. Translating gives CASSAGSGELVDTQYF.

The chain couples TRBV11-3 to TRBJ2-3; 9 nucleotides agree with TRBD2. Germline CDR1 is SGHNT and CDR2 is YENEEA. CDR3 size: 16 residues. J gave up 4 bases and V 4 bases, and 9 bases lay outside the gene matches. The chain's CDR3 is CASSSVAGVDADTQYF. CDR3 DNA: TGTGCCAGCAGCTCGGTAGCGGGGGTGGACGCAGATACGCAGTATTTT.

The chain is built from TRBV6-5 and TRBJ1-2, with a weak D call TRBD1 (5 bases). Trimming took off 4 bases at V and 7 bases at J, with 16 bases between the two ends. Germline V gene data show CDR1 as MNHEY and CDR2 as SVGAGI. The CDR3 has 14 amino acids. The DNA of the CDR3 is TGTGCCAGCAGTTCTACTCAGGGTTTCGGTGGCTACACCTTC. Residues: CASSSTQGFGGYTF.

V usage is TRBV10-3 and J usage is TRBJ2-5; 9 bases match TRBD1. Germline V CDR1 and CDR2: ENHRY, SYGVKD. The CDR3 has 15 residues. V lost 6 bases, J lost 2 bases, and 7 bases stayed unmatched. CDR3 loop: CAISTGTGPQETQYF. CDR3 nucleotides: TGTGCCATCAGCACCGGGACAGGGCCTCAAGAGACCCAGTACTTC.

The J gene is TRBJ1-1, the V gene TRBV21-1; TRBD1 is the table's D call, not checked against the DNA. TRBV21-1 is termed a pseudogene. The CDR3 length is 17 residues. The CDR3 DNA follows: TGTGCCAGCAGCAAAGGTCCAGATGGCAGGGGGCCAAGTGAAGCTTTCTTT. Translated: CASSKGPDGRGPSEAFF.

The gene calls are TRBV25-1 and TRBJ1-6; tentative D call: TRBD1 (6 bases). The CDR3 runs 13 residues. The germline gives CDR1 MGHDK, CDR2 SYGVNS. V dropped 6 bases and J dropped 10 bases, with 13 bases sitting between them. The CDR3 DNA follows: TGTGCCAGCAGCCCGACAGGTCGGTCACCCCTCCACTTT. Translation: CASSPTGRSPLHF.

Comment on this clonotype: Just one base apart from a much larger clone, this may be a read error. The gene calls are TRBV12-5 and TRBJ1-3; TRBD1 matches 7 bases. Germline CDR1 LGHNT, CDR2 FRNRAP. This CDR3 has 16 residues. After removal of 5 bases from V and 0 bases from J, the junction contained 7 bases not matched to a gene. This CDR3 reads CASGPPGQYSGNTIYF. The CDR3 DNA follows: TGTGCTAGTGGTCCGCCGGGACAGTACTCTGGAAACACCATATATTTT.

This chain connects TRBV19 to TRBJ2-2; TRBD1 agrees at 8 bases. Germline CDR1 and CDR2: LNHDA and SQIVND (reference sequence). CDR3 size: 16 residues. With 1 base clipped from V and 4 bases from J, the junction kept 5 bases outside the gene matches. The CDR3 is CASSIGTGRFTGELFF. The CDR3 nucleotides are TGTGCCAGTAGTATAGGGACAGGGCGTTTCACCGGGGAGCTGTTTTTT.

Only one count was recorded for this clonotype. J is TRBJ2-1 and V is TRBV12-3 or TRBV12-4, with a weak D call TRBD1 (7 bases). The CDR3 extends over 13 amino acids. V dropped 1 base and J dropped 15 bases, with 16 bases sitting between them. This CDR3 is CASSLGPQGGRFF. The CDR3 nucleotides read TGTGCCAGCAGTTTAGGCCCTCAGGGGGGACGGTTCTTC.

In nucleotides, the CDR3 is TGCAGTGCCTCAGACAGGGAAAGCTCCTACGAGCAGTACTTC. It is translated as CSASDRESSYEQYF. The chain uses TRBV20-1 and TRBJ2-7; 7 bases map to TRBD1. With 6 bases clipped from V and 0 bases from J, the junction kept 8 bases outside the gene matches. Germline lookup yields CDR1 DFQATT and CDR2 SNEGSKA (reference sequence). This CDR3 contains 14 residues.

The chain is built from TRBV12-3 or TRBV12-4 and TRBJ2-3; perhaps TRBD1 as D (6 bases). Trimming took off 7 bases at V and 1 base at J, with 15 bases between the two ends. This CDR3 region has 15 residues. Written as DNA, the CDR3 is TGTGCCAGCACCTTGGACAGTCTTCGCACAGATACGCAGTATTTT. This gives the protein CASTLDSLRTDTQYF.

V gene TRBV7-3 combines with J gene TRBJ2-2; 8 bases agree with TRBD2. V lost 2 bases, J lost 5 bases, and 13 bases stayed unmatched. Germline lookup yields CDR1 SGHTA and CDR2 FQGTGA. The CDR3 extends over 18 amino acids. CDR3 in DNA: TGTGCCAGCAGCTTAGGGGTTACCGGGACTAGAGAAACCGGGGAGCTGTTTTTT. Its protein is CASSLGVTGTRETGELFF.

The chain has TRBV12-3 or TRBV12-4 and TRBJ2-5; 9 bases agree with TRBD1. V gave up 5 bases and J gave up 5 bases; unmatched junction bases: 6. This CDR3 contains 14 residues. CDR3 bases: TGTGCCAGCAGTCCCACAGGGGGCTGGGAGACCCAGTACTTC. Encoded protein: CASSPTGGWETQYF.

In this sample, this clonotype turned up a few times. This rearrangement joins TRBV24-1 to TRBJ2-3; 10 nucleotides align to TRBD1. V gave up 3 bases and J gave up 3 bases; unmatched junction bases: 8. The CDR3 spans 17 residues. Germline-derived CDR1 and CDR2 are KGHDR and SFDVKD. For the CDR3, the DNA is TGTGCCACCAGTGATCTGCGCCGGGACAGGGGAACAGATACGCAGTATTTT. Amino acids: CATSDLRRDRGTDTQYF.

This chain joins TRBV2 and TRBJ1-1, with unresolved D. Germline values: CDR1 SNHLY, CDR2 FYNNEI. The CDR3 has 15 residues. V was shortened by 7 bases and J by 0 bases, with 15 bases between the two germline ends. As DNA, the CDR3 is TGTGCCAGCACGGCCTCTTGGGTCATGAACACTGAAGCTTTCTTT. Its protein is CASTASWVMNTEAFF.

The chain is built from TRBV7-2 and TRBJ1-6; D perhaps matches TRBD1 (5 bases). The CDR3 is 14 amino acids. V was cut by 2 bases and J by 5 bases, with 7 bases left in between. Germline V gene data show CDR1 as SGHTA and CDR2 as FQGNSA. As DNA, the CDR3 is TGTGCCAGCAGCTTACAGGGAAATAATTCACCCCTCCACTTT. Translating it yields CASSLQGNNSPLHF.